Listed here are 8 T cell receptor beta chains from one sample, sequenced in a study of regulatory T cells in long-lasting Graves disease. Both iRepertoire HTBI primers and Arm-PCR of CDR3 regions were used to build the TCR beta libraries. Each CDR3 protein is one row after TCRdb ran MiXCR on the multiplex PCR reads. The profile shows about 460,000 distinct CDR3 sequences, 12% to 15% of them singletons. Time point denoted: newly diagnosed GD, antithyroid drugs for less than 3 months. Generation of the TCR library employed RNA extracted from PBMCs. These data were also reused for a study on T cells in Graves' hyperthyroidism and ophthalmopathy.

The sequenced sample was peripheral blood mononuclear cells (PBMCs), obtained at new diagnosis, from a patient treated with antithyroid drugs. The receptors come from a woman aged 50 to 60 with Graves disease.

There are a few counts of this clonotype. The V and J genes are TRBV29-1 and TRBJ2-3, with D uncertain. The length of the CDR3 is 13 residues. Trimming removed 7 bases from V and 2 bases from J, with 13 bases in between. The V gene's germline CDR1 is SQVTM and CDR2 ANQGSEA. Written as DNA, the CDR3 is TGCAGCGCCGACGGTGAAACCACAGATACGCAGTATTTT. Translating gives CSADGETTDTQYF.

The chain recombines TRBV11-2 with TRBJ2-7; 12 bases align to TRBD1. J lost 7 bases, V lost 10 bases, and 20 bases had no gene match. In germline, CDR1 is SGHAT, CDR2 FQNNGV. The CDR3 length is 17 residues. Written as DNA, the CDR3 is TGTGCCACCACCACCCGGCAGCCGGGACAGGGGGCCGGGGAGCAGTACTTC. Residues: CATTTRQPGQGAGEQYF. Complete variable domain (other parts from reference TRBV11-2 and TRBJ2-7): EAGVAQSPRYKIIEKRQSVAFWCNPISGHATLYWYQQILGQGPKLLIQFQNNGVVDDSQLPKDRFSAERLKGVDSTLKIQPAKLEDSAVYLCATTTRQPGQGAGEQYFGPGTRLTVT.

This clonotype appeared a single time. The chain links TRBV7-8 to TRBJ1-1; D is ambiguous. V shed 1 base and J shed 0 bases, with 12 bases lying between them. Per germline, CDR1 SGHVS and CDR2 FQNEAQ. The CDR3 totals 16 residues. CDR3 in amino acids: CASSLGPEGMNTEAFF. The CDR3 nucleotides are TGTGCCAGCAGCTTAGGACCAGAGGGAATGAACACTGAAGCTTTCTTT.

This sequence joins TRBV19 and TRBJ2-7; TRBD2 matches 9 bases. The CDR3 extends over 15 amino acids. In germline, CDR1 is LNHDA, CDR2 SQIVND (reference sequence). The trim removed 6 bases at V and 7 bases at J, leaving 13 bases unmatched. In DNA, the CDR3 is TGTGCCAGTAGGGAAGCCGGGACTAGCAATCGGGAGCAGTACTTC. Translation: CASREAGTSNREQYF.

At least ten counts were recorded for this clonotype. The chain uses TRBV6-1 and TRBJ2-2, with 8 nucleotides matching TRBD2. Trimming at V came to 4 bases and at J to 5 bases, leaving 6 bases not matched to a gene. This CDR3 has 15 residues. From germline, CDR1 is MNHNS and CDR2 SASEGT. The CDR3 DNA reads as TGTGCCAGCAGTGGCAGCGGGAGAGCAACCGGGGAGCTGTTTTTT. It codes for CASSGSGRATGELFF.

This clonotype was detected many times. The rearrangement uses TRBV28 and TRBJ2-5; 10 positions match TRBD2. Unmatched junction bases numbered 5, after V lost 4 bases and J lost 3 bases. CDR1 and CDR2 from the germline V gene are MDHEN and SYDVKM. The CDR3 runs 15 residues. CDR3 coding DNA: TGTGCCAGCAGTTCAAGCGGACTAGCGGAAGAGACCCAGTACTTC. It specifies CASSSSGLAEETQYF. The variable domain in full, completed from reference TRBV28 and TRBJ2-5, reads DVKVTQSSRYLVKRTGEKVFLECVQDMDHENMFWYRQDPGLGLRLIYFSYDVKMKEKGDIPEGYSVSREKKERFSLILESASTNQTSMYLCASSSSGLAEETQYFGPGTRLLVL.

This clonotype was observed at least ten times. The rearrangement links TRBV6-1 to TRBJ1-2; D may be TRBD1 (5 bases). The length of the CDR3 is 20 residues. V lost 6 bases and J lost 5, with 34 bases in between. Germline loops: CDR1 MNHNS, CDR2 SASEGT. CDR3 protein: CASSTYSSGGGRGAVYGYTF. The CDR3, as DNA: TGTGCCAGCAGCACCTACAGCTCTGGGGGAGGAAGGGGTGCCGTTTATGGCTACACCTTC.

The genes are TRBV30 and TRBJ1-1, with a possible D match to TRBD1 (6 bases). Between the trimmed V and J ends, which lost 0 bases and 4 bases, there was a span of 15 bases. CDR1 is GTSNPN and CDR2 is SVGIG in the germline V gene (reference sequence). This CDR3 region has 15 residues. CDR3 in amino acids: CAWSVEGVGGTEAFF. DNA of the CDR3: TGTGCCTGGAGTGTAGAAGGCGTAGGGGGCACTGAAGCTTTCTTT.